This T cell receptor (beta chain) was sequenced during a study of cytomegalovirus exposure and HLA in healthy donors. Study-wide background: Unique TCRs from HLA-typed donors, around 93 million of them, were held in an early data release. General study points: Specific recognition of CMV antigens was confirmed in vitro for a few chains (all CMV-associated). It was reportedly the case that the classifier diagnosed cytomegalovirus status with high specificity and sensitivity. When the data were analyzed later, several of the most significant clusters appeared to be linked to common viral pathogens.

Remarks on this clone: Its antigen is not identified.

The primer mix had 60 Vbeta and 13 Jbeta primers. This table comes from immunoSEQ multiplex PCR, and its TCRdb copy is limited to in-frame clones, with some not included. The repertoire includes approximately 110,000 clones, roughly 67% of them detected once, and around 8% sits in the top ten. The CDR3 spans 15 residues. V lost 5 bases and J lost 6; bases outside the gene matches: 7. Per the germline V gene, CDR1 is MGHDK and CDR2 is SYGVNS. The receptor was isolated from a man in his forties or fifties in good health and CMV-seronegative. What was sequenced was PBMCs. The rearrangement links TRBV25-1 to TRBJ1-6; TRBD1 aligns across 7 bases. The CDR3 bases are TGTGCCAGCAGTTCCCGTTCAGGGGGTAATTCACCCCTCCACTTT. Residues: CASSSRSGGNSPLHF.